This TCR beta chain was identified in a study of human T cells and chemical hapten exposure. This sample's time point: pre-sensitization, week 0. The treatment denotes: therapeutic diphenylcyclopropenone sensitization with weekly scalp DPC. Blood draws came before every patch-test application. Germline V gene data show CDR1 as LGHDT and CDR2 as YNNKEL (reference sequence). V lost 1 base to trimming and J lost 0 bases, with 8 bases between them. This CDR3 has 15 residues. TCRdb reprocessed the RACE reads with MiXCR, giving one entry per CDR3 protein. The table has 150,000 to 200,000 distinct CDR3 sequences, almost 30% seen once.

The V gene is TRBV3-1, the J gene TRBJ2-3, with D possibly TRBD1 on 5 matching bases. The input for sequencing was whole blood, taken in connection with sensitization to the hapten diphenylcyclopropenone (DPC). This TCR was sampled from a woman in her twenties or thirties with alopecia areata. Some clones in this sample may be carry-over from other donors' samples. The CDR3 DNA reads as TGTGCCAGCAGCCAAGGCGCAGGGAGCACAGATACGCAGTATTTT. It specifies CASSQGAGSTDTQYF.